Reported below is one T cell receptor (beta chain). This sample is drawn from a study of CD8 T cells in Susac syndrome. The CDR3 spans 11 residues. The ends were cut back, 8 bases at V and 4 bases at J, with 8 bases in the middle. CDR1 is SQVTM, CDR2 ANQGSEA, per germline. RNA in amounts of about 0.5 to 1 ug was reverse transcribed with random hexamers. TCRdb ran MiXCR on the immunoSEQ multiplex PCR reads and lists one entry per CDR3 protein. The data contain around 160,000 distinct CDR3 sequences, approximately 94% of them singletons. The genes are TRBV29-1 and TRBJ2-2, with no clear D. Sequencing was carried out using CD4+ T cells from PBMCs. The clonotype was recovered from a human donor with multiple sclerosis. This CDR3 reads CSTLSTGELFF. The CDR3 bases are TGCAGCACCTTGAGCACCGGGGAGCTGTTTTTT.